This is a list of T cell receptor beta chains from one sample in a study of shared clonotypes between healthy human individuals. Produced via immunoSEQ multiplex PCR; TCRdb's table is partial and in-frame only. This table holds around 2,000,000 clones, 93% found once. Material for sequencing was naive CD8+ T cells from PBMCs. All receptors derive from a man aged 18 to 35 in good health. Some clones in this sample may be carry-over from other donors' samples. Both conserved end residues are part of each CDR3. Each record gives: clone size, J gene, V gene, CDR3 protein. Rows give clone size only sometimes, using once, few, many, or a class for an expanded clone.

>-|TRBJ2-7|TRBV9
CASSIGLASSYEQYF
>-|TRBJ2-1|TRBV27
CASSLRRGNEQFF
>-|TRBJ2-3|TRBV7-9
CASSLVPTDTQYF
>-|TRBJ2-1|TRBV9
CASSVADWLNEQFF
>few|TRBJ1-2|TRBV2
CASSEGDREVYGYTF
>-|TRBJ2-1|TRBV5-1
CASSGTINEQFF
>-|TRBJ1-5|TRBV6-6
CASTSGGPQHF
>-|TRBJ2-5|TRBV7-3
CASSPGLATEETQYF
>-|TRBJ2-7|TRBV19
CASSISRDTHEQYF
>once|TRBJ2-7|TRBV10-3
CAIRLGTEGEQYF
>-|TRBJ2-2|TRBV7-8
CASSFWFGGGNGELFF
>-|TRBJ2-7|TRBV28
CASSFYEGPEQYF
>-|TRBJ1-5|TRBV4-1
CASSHTFNQPQHF
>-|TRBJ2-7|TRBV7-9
CASSPWGSYEQYF
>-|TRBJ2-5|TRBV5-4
CASSSEGGETQYF
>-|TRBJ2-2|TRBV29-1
CSVTETSTGTGELFF
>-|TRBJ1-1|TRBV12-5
CASGLMGTGGTEAFF
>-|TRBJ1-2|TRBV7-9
CASSLAYPENYGYTF
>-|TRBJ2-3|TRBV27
CASSFQRSGDTQYF
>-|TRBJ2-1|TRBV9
CASSHTRGTGEHTPSYNEQFF
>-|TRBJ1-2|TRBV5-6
CASSMPGQGTLANYGYTF
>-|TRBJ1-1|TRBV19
CASSPQTGKNTEAFF
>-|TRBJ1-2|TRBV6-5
CASSLQAGNYGYTF
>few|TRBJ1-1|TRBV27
CASSVGQGNTEAFF
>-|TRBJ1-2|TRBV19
CASRFEVAGGGGYTF
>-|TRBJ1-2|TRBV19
CASIGVLGTVNYGYTF
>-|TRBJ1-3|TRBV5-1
CASSLDVRSSGNTIYF
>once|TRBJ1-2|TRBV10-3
CAIFRGLSYGYTF
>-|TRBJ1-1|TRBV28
CASSTAWGAAEAFF
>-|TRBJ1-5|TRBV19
CACAFRGIYQPQHF
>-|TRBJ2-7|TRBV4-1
CASRPLAGGTYEQYF
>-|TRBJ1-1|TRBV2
CATWGGGLTEAFF
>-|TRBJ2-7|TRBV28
CASSPVYGEQYF
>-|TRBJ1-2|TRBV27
CASSLTGNYGYTF
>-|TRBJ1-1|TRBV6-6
CASSGFLNTEAFF
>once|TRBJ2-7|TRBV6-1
CASRRDRVDEQYF
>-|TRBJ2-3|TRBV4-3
CASSQGSGRVADTQYF
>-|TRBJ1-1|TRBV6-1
CASSEWKGFTEAFF
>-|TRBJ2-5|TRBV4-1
CASSQAGQLETQYF
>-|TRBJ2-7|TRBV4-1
CASSQDIRSSYEQYF
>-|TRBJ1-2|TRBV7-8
CASSPTGTGPRGYTF
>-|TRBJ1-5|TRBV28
CASSYRGDQPQHF
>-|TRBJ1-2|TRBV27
CASSLVGPPANYGYTF
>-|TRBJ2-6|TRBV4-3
CASSQTERSSGANVLTF
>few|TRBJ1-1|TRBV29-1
CSALSGEKAFF
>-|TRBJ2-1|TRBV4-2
CASSLAGGYNEQFF
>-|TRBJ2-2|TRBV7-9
CVGHPNTGELFF